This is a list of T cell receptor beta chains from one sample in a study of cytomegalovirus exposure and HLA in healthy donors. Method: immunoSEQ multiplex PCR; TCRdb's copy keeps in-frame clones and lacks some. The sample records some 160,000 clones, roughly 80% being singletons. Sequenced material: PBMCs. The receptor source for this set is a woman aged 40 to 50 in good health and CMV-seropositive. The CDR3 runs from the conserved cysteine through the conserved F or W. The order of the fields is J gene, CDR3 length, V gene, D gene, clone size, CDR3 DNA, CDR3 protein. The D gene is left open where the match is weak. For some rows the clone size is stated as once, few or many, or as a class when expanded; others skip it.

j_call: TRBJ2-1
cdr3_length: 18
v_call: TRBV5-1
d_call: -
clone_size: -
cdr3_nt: TGCGCCAGCAGCTCCACCGTGGGGGGGGCATACTCCTACAATGAGCAGTTCTTC
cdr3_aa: CASSSTVGGAYSYNEQFF

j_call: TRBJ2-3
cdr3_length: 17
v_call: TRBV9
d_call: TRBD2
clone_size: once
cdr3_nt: TGTGCCAGCAGCGTAGTGGGGGGGGAGACCTCCACAGATACGCAGTATTTT
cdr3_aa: CASSVVGGETSTDTQYF

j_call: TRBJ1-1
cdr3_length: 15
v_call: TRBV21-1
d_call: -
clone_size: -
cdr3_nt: TGTGCCAGCACTTATGAGCCCAGGGAGAACACTGAAGCTTTCTTT
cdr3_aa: CASTYEPRENTEAFF

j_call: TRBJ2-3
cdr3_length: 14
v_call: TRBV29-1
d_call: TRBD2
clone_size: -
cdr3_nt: TGCAGCGTCCTAGCGGGGGTTAGCACAGATACGCAGTATTTT
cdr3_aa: CSVLAGVSTDTQYF

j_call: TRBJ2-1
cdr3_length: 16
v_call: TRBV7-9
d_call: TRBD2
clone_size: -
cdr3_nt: TGTGCCAGCAGCTCATCTAGCGGGAGGGCCCGGGATGAGCAGTTCTTC
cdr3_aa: CASSSSSGRARDEQFF

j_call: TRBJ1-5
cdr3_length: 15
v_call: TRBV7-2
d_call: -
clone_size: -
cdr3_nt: TGTGCCAGCAGCTTAGGGGGAGGAAGCAATCAGCCCCAGCATTTT
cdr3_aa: CASSLGGGSNQPQHF

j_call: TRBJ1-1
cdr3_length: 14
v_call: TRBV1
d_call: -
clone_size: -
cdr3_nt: TGCACCAGCAGCACAAGTTCAGGGACTAATTCGGCTTTCTTT
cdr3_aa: CTSSTSSGTNSAFF

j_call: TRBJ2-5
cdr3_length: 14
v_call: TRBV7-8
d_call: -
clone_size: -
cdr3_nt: TGTGCCAGCAGCTCCTTAGCGAACCAAGAGACCCAGTACTTC
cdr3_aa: CASSSLANQETQYF

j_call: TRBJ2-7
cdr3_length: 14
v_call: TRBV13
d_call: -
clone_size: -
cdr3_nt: TGTGCCAGCAGCCACACCCGGAGCTCCTACGAGCAGTACTTC
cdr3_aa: CASSHTRSSYEQYF

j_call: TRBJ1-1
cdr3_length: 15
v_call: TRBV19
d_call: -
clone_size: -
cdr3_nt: TGTGCCAGTACCATTGGTGGGGCCCGGGGGACTGAAGCTTTCTTT
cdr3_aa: CASTIGGARGTEAFF

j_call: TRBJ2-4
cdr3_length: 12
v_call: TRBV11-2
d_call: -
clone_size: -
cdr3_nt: TGTGCCAGCAGCTTAGCTAGAAACATTCAGTACTTC
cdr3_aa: CASSLARNIQYF

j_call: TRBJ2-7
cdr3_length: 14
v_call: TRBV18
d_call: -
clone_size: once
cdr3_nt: TGTGCCAGCTCACCGGCTAGGACATCCTACGAGCAGTACTTC
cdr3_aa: CASSPARTSYEQYF

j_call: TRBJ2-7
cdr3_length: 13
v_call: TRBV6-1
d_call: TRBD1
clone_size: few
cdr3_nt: TGTGCCAGCAGTGGCGACAGGGGCTACGAGCAGTACTTC
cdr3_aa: CASSGDRGYEQYF

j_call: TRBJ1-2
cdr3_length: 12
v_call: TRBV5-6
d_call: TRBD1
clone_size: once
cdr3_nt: TGTGCCAGCAGCTTGCAGGGGGGCGGCTACACCTTC
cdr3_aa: CASSLQGGGYTF

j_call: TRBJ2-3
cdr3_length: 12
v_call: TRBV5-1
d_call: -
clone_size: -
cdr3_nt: TGCGCCAGCAGCTTCGAGGGAGATACGCAGTATTTT
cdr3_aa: CASSFEGDTQYF

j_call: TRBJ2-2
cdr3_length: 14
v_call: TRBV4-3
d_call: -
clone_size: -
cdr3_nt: TGCGCCAGCAGCCAAGTTGTCCCACAGGTGGAGCTGTTTTTT
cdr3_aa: CASSQVVPQVELFF

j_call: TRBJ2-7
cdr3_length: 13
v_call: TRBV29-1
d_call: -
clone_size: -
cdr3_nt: TGCAGCGTAAGGGGTAGGCAGGTTGACGAGCAGTACTTC
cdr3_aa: CSVRGRQVDEQYF

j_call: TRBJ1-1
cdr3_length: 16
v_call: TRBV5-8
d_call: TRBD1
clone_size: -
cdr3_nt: TGTGCCAGCAGCTTGGTTGGCGGACAGGAGAACACTGAAGCTTTCTTT
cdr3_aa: CASSLVGGQENTEAFF

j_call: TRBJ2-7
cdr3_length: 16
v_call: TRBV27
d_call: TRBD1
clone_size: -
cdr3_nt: TGTGCCAGCAGCGCCAGGGGGAGCCCTCTCTCCTACGAGCAGTACTTC
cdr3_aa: CASSARGSPLSYEQYF

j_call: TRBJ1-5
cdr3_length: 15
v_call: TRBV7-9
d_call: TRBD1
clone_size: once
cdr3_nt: TGTGCCAGCAGCTTACCAGGGACAGGGAATCAGCCCCAGCATTTT
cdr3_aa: CASSLPGTGNQPQHF

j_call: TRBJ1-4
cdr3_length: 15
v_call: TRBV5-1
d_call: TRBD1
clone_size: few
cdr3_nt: TGCGCCAGCAGCTTGTACGGGACAGGGACTGAAAAACTGTTTTTT
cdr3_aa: CASSLYGTGTEKLFF

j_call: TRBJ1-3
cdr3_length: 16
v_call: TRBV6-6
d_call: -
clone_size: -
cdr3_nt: TGTGCCAGCAGTTACTCGCAGGGGCCAGCTGGAAACACCATATATTTT
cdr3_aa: CASSYSQGPAGNTIYF

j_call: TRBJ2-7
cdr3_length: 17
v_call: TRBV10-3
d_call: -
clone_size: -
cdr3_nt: TGTGCCATCAGTGAGCCAAGCTCTAGCGAAGACTTCTACGAGCAGTACTTC
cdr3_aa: CAISEPSSSEDFYEQYF

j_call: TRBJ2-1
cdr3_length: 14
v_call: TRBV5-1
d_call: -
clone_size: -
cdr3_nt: TGCGCCAGCAGCGTTGGGACTCGCACACGCGAGCAGTTCTTC
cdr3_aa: CASSVGTRTREQFF

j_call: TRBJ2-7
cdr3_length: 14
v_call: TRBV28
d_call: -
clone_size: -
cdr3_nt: TGTGCCAGGGGTGTCAACAGGGACCTACACGAGCAGTACTTC
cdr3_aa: CARGVNRDLHEQYF

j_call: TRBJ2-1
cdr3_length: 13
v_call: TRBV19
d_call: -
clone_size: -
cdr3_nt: TGTGCCAGTAATGGAGCCAGCTACAATGAGCAGTTCTTC
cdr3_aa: CASNGASYNEQFF

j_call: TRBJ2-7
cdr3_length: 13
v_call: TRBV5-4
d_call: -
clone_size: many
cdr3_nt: TGTGCCAGCAACGAGCAGGGAAACGACGAGCAGTACTTC
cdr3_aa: CASNEQGNDEQYF

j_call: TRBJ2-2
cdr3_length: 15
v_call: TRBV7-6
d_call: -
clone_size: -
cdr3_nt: TGTGCCAGCAGCCCCCGAGGGGGTCGTACCGGGGAGCTGTTTTTT
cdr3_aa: CASSPRGGRTGELFF

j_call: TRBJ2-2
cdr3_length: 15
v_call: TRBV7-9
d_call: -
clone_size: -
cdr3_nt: TGTGCCAGCAGCCCCAGAGGACAGATAGAGAGGGAGCTGTTTTTT
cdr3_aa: CASSPRGQIERELFF

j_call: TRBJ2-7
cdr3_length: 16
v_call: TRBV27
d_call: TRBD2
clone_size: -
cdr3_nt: TGTGCCAGCAGTTTTAGCGCGGGAGGGAGGACCTACGAGCAGTACTTC
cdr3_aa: CASSFSAGGRTYEQYF

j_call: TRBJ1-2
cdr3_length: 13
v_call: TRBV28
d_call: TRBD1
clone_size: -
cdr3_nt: TGTGCCAGCAGAGCGACAGGGGGTCACGGCTGCACCTTC
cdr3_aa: CASRATGGHGCTF

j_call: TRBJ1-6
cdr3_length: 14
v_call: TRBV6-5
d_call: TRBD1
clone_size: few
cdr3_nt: TGTGCCAGCAGTTTGACAGGGGGTAATTCACCCCTCCACTTT
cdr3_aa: CASSLTGGNSPLHF

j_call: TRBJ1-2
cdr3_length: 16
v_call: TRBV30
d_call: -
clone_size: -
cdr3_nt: TGTGCCTGGAAAGCGTTGGGAGAAAATCGGGGGTATGGCTACACCTTC
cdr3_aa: CAWKALGENRGYGYTF

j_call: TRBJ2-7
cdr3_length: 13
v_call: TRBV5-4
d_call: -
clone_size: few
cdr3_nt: TGTGCCAGCAGCTTGGCGGGAGTTTACGAGCAGTACTTC
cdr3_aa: CASSLAGVYEQYF

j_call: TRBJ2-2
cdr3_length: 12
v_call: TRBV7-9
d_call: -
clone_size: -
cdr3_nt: TGTGCCAGCAGCTCCGGGGGCGGGGAGCTGTTTTTT
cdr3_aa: CASSSGGGELFF

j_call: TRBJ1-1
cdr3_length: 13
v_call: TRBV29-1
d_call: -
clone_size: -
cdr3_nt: TGCAGCGTTGACCGACAGAAGGGCACTGAAGCTTTCTTT
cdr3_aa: CSVDRQKGTEAFF

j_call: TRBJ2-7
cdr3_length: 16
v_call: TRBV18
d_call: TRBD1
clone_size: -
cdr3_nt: TGTGCCAGCTCACCACCACTCGGACAGGGCCAGGACGAGCAGTACTTC
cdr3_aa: CASSPPLGQGQDEQYF

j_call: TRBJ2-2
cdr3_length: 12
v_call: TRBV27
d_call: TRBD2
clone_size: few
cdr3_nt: TGTGCCATCAAGGCTTGGAGCGGGGAGCTGCTTTTT
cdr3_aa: CAIKAWSGELLF

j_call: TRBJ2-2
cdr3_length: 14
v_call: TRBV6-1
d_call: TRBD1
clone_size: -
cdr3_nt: TGTGCCAGCATTAAAGACAGGGTAGTCGGGGAGCTGTTTTTT
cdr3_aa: CASIKDRVVGELFF

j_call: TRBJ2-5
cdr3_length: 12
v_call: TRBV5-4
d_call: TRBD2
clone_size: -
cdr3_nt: TGTGCCAGCAGCTTTAGCGGGAGGGAGCAGTACTTC
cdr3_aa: CASSFSGREQYF

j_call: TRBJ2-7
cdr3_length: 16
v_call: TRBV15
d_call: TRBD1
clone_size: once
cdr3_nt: TGTGCCACCAGCAGAGATCCTCGGGGGACAGGGGGCGAACAGTACTTC
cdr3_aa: CATSRDPRGTGGEQYF

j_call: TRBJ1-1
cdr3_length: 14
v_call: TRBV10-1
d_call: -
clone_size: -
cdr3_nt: TGCGCCAGCAGGGGGGACACTTCGAACACTGAAGCTTTCTTT
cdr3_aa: CASRGDTSNTEAFF

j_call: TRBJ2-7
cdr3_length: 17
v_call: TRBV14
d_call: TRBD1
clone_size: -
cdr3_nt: TGTGCCAGCAGCCAAGGAGAGAAGGGACAGGGGGTCTACGAGCAGTACTTC
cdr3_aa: CASSQGEKGQGVYEQYF

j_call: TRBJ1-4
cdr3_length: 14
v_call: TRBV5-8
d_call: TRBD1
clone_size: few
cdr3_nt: TGTGCCAGCAGCTTGAAGGGGGCGGGGGAAAAACTGTTTTTT
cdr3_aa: CASSLKGAGEKLFF